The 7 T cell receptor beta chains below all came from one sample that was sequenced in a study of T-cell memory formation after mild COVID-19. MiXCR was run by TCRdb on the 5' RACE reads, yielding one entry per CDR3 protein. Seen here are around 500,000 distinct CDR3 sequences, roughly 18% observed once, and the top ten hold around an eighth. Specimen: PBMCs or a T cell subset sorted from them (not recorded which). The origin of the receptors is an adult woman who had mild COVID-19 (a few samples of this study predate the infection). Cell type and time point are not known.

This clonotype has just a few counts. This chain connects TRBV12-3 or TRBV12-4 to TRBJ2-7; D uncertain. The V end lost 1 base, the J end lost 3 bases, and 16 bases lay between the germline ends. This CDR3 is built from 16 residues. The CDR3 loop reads CASSLVSWGNHYEQYF. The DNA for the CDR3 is TGTGCCAGCAGTTTAGTGTCCTGGGGAAATCACTACGAGCAGTACTTC.

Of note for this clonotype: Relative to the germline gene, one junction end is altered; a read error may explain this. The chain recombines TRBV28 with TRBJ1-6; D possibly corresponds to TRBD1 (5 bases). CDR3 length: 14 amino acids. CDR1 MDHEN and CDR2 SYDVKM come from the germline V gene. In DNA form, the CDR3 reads TGTGCCAGCAGCTTGGGACGGATTAATTCACCCCCCCACTTT. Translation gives CASSLGRINSPPHF.

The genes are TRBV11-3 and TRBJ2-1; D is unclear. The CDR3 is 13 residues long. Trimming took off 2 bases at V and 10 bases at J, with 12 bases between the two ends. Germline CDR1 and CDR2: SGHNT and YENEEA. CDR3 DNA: TGTGCCAGCAGCTTACCAGGATCGGCGGAGCAGTTCTTC. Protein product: CASSLPGSAEQFF.

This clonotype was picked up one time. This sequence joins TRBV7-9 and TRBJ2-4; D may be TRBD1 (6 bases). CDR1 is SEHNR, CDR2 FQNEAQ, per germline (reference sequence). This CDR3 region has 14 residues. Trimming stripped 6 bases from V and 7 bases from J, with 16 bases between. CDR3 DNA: TGTGCCAGCAGTCTTGCAGGGGATCGTAACATTCAGTACTTC. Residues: CASSLAGDRNIQYF.

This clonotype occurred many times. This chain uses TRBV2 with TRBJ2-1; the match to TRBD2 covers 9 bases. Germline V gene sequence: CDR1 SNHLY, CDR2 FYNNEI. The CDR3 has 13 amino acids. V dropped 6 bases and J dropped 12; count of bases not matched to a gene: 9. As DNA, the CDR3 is TGTGCCAGCAGGGGACTAGCCGCCGTAGGGCAGTTCTTC. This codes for CASRGLAAVGQFF.

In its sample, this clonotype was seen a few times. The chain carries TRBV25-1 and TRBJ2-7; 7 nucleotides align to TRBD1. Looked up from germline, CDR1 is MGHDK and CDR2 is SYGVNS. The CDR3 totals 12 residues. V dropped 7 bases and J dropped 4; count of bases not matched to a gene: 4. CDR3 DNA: TGTGCCAGCACAGACAGGGTTTACGAGCAGTACTTC. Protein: CASTDRVYEQYF.

The CDR3 region has the DNA TGCAGTGCTAGAGGCCACTACTCCTACGAGCAGTACTTC. It is translated as CSARGHYSYEQYF. The chain carries TRBV20-1 and TRBJ2-7; the D is unclear. Germline CDR1 and CDR2: DFQATT and SNEGSKA (reference sequence). V dropped 1 base and J dropped 0 bases, with 7 bases sitting between them. CDR3 length equals 13 residues.